Each of the 16 T cell receptor beta chains below was sequenced from the same sample in a study of identical twins. TCRdb passed the 5' RACE reads through MiXCR, listing each CDR3 protein once. The sample carries approximately 190,000 distinct CDR3 sequences, approximately 15% recorded once. Another study also made use of these data, one on T cells expressing NK-cell markers.

The specimen sequenced was CD8+ T cells sorted from blood. These receptors were collected from a woman in her late teens or twenties in good health.

V gene TRBV6-2 or TRBV6-3 combines with J gene TRBJ2-7; TRBD2 matches 11 bases. The CDR3 spans 15 residues. Germline V CDR1 and CDR2: MNHEY, SVGEGT. J lost 7 bases, V lost 4 bases, and 9 bases had no gene match. The CDR3 DNA is TGTGCCAGCAGTTCTACTAGCGGGAGAATGGGGGAGCAGTACTTC. It codes for CASSSTSGRMGEQYF.

The chain is built from TRBV7-2 and TRBJ2-7, with TRBD2 matching 7 bases. Unmatched junction bases numbered 15, after V lost 5 bases and J lost 5 bases. Germline CDR1 reads SGHTA; CDR2 reads FQGNSA. CDR3 length: 16 amino acids. For the CDR3, the DNA is TGTGCCAGCAGCCAGGAGACGGGAGGAGGTTGGGACGAGCAGTACTTC. It is translated as CASSQETGGGWDEQYF.

This clonotype was seen more than once but under ten times. The J gene is TRBJ2-7, the V gene TRBV19; D is undetermined. Trimming removed 4 bases at V and 4 bases at J, with 11 bases between. CDR3 length: 13 residues. Germline CDR1 and CDR2: LNHDA and SQIVND (reference sequence). The CDR3 sequence: CASSSILFYEQYF. CDR3 nucleotide sequence: TGTGCCAGTAGTAGTATCCTATTTTACGAGCAGTACTTC.

This clonotype appeared a few times. The chain carries TRBV20-1 and TRBJ1-5, with D unresolved. V lost 1 base to trimming and J lost 6 bases, with 16 bases between them. The CDR3 sequence is 15 residues long. Germline CDR1 reads DFQATT; CDR2 reads SNEGSKA (reference sequence). The CDR3 loop reads CSARAGYLYGQPQHF. The CDR3 DNA reads as TGCAGTGCTAGAGCCGGGTATCTGTATGGTCAGCCCCAGCATTTT.

J is TRBJ2-7 and V is TRBV15; no clear D gene. The germline CDR1 and CDR2 sequences are LNHNV and YYDKDF (reference sequence). Trimming pared 1 base from V and 6 bases from J, leaving 13 bases between. The CDR3 length is 14 residues. This CDR3 is CATSRGEGRLEQYF. DNA for the CDR3: TGTGCCACCAGCAGAGGGGAAGGTAGGCTCGAGCAGTACTTC.

V and J are TRBV12-3 or TRBV12-4 and TRBJ2-5, with D possibly matching TRBD2 (5 bases). The V end was cut by 8 bases, the J end by 5 bases, with 15 bases between. CDR3 length equals 13 residues. The CDR3 loop is CASGELGGETQYF. Written as DNA, the CDR3 is TGTGCCAGCGGGGAGCTGGGTGGGGAGACCCAGTACTTC.

This clonotype has only a few counts. The chain employs TRBV10-2 and TRBJ1-2; D may be TRBD1 (6 bases). The CDR3 contains 15 residues. Trimming took off 3 bases at V and 3 bases at J, with 14 bases between the two ends. Germline V gene data show CDR1 as WSHSY and CDR2 as SAAADI. In nucleotides, the CDR3 is TGCGCCAGCAGTGACTCCCGCCAGGGGTACTATGGCTACACCTTC. Encoded protein: CASSDSRQGYYGYTF.

Comment on this clonotype: A much larger clone is a single base away; this may be a read error. The chain combines TRBV6-2 or TRBV6-3 with TRBJ2-1; D gene uncertain. The CDR3 spans 15 residues. Looked up from germline, CDR1 is MNHEY and CDR2 is SVGEGT. The CDR3, as DNA: TGTTCCAGCAGTTACTCCAGCCTTCAGAACAATGAGCAGTTCTTC. Protein product: CSSSYSSLQNNEQFF.

This chain connects TRBV29-1 to TRBJ2-7; D is perhaps TRBD1 (6 bases). The CDR3 covers 11 residues. V was shortened by 6 bases and J by 6 bases, with 12 bases between the two germline ends. The V gene's germline CDR1 is SQVTM and CDR2 ANQGSEA. The CDR3 sequence is CSVNRVGEQYF. For the CDR3, the DNA is TGCAGCGTGAACAGGGTTGGCGAGCAGTACTTC.

This clonotype appeared once. CDR3 residues: CASSFSGTSYNEQFF. The CDR3 bases are TGCGCCAGCAGCTTCAGCGGAACCTCCTACAATGAGCAGTTCTTC. The V and J genes are TRBV5-1 and TRBJ2-1; D may be TRBD2 (5 bases). In germline, CDR1 is SGHRS, CDR2 YFSETQ. Trimming took 2 bases from V and 0 from J, leaving 9 bases between them. CDR3 length: 15 amino acids.

This clonotype occurred a few times. The chain carries TRBV7-9 and TRBJ2-1, with TRBD2 matching over 8 bases. CDR1 is SEHNR and CDR2 is FQNEAQ in the germline V gene (reference sequence). There are 14 residues in the CDR3. V trimming: 5 bases; J trimming: 8 bases; junction bases outside the gene matches: 8. As DNA, the CDR3 is TGTGCCAGCAGCCCGGGGGGGCTAGCGGATGAGCAGTTCTTC. Encoded protein: CASSPGGLADEQFF.

The chain couples TRBV29-1 to TRBJ1-4; 10 nucleotides align to TRBD1. From germline, CDR1 is SQVTM and CDR2 ANQGSEA. V shed 3 bases, J shed 14 bases, and the junction held 6 bases outside the gene matches. This CDR3 has 12 amino acids. CDR3: CSVDSGTGDLFF. In DNA form, the CDR3 reads TGCAGCGTTGATTCTGGGACAGGGGACCTGTTTTTT. The whole variable domain, remainder taken from reference TRBV29-1 and TRBJ1-4, is SAVISQKPSRDICQRGTSLTIQCQVDSQVTMMFWYRQQPGQSLTLIATANQGSEATYESGFVIDKFPISRPNLTFSTLTVSNMSPEDSSIYLCSVDSGTGDLFFGSGTQLSVL.

This clonotype was detected a few times. This rearrangement joins TRBV7-9 to TRBJ2-7; TRBD2 agrees at 12 bases. The trim removed 4 bases at V and 0 bases at J, leaving 4 bases unmatched. In germline, CDR1 is SEHNR, CDR2 FQNEAQ (reference sequence). The CDR3 consists of 16 residues. CDR3 in DNA: TGTGCCAGCAGCTCACTAGCGGGAGGAAGCTCCTACGAGCAGTACTTC. This codes for CASSSLAGGSSYEQYF.

The chain carries TRBV7-8 and TRBJ2-3; D not certain. The V end lost 6 bases, the J end lost 10 bases, and 20 bases lay between the germline ends. This CDR3 is 14 amino acids long. Germline lookup yields CDR1 SGHVS and CDR2 FQNEAQ. Here the CDR3 DNA reads TGTGCCAGCAGTTCTAGGGATTTTCATTGGGCGCAGTATTTT. Translation gives CASSSRDFHWAQYF.

The chain couples TRBV2 to TRBJ2-7; no definite D call. The CDR3 runs 12 residues. The V gene's germline CDR1 is SNHLY and CDR2 FYNNEI. Between the trimmed V and J ends, which lost 8 bases and 0 bases, there was a span of 8 bases. CDR3 loop: CASERTSYEQYF. Here the CDR3 DNA reads TGTGCCAGCGAAAGGACCTCCTACGAGCAGTACTTC.

In its sample, this clonotype was seen many times. The V and J genes are TRBV29-1 and TRBJ2-1; 8 bases match TRBD2. From germline, CDR1 is SQVTM and CDR2 ANQGSEA. V shed 4 bases and J 0 bases; nucleotides not matched to a gene: 5. The CDR3 has 15 residues. The CDR3 region has the DNA TGCAGCGTTGTTCGACTAGCGCGCTCCTACAATGAGCAGTTCTTC. The encoded protein is CSVVRLARSYNEQFF.